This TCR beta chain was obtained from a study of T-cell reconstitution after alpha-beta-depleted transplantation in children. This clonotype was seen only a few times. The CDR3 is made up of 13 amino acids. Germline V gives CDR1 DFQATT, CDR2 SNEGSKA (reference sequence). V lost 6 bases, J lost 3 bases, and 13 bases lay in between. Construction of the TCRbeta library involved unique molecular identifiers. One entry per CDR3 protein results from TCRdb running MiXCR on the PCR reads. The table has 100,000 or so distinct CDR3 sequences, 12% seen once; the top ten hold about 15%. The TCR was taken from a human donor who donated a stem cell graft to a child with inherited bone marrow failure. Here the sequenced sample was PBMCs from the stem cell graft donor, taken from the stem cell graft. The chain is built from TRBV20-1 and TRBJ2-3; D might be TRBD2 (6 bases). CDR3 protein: CSADLGGTDTQYF. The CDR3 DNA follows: TGCAGTGCGGACCTAGGAGGGACAGATACGCAGTATTTT.